This T cell receptor beta chain is from a study of blood T cell repertoires in COVID-19. There are 17 residues in the CDR3. V gave up 2 bases and J gave up 3 bases, with 16 bases separating them. CDR1 is SGHTA and CDR2 is FQGNSA in the germline V gene. Repertoires were generated with immunoSEQ multiplex PCR, while TCRdb's copy carries only in-frame clones and drops some. The sample records 110,000 to 150,000 clones, about three quarters being singletons. This chain uses TRBV7-2 with TRBJ1-4; tentatively, D is TRBD1 (6 bases). Sequencing used peripheral blood. This clonotype originated in a man older than 75 with acute or convalescent COVID-19. CDR3 protein: CASSLLNPGVANEKLFF. The DNA for the CDR3 is TGTGCCAGCAGCTTACTAAACCCAGGGGTGGCTAATGAAAAACTGTTTTTT.